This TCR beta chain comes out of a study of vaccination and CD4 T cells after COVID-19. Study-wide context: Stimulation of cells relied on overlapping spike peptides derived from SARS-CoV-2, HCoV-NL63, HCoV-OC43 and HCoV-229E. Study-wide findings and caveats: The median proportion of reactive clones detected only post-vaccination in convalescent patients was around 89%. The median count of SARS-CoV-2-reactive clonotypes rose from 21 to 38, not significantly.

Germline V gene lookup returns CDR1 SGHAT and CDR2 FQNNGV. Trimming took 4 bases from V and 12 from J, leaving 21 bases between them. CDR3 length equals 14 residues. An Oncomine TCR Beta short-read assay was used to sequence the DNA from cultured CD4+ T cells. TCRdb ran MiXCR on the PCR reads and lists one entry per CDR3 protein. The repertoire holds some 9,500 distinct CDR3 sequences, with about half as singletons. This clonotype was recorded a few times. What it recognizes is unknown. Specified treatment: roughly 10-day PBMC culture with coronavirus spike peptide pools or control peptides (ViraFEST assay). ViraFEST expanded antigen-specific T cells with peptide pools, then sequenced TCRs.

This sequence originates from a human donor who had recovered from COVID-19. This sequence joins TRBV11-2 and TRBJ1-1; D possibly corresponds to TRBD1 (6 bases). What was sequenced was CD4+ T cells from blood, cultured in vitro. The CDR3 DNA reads TGTGCCAGCAGCTCTAACCCAGACAGGCCGATAACTTTCTTT. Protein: CASSSNPDRPITFF.